Below are 17 T cell receptor beta chains sequenced from a single sample in a study of Ad26.COV2.S vaccination and SARS-CoV-2 variants. The method was immunoSEQ multiplex PCR; TCRdb's version includes in-frame clones alone and lacks a portion of them. The table has about 220,000 clones, 85% to 90% seen once. The treatment: roughly 19 received Ad26.COV2.S at low or high dose, single or two shots; about five received placebo; per-sample allocation not given. Samples were taken on day 63 after the first vaccine or placebo injection. This sample comprised peripheral blood, obtained in a trial of Ad26.COV2.S vaccine versus placebo. Every receptor here comes from a person aged 18-65 years who received the Ad26.COV2.S COVID-19 vaccine or a placebo.

The chain links TRBV7-2 to TRBJ2-7; D perhaps matches TRBD1 (6 bases). The germline V and J ends were trimmed by 5 bases and 3 bases, with 17 bases remaining between them. The CDR3 consists of 15 residues. Looked up from germline, CDR1 is SGHTA and CDR2 is FQGNSA. The CDR3 loop is CASSPTTGLHYEQYF. In DNA, the CDR3 is TGTGCCAGCAGCCCAACGACAGGACTCCACTACGAGCAGTACTTC.

This chain uses TRBV5-1 with TRBJ1-1; D is ambiguous. The V end was cut by 1 base, the J end by 1 base, with 5 bases between. CDR3 length: 13 residues. Germline loops: CDR1 SGHRS, CDR2 YFSETQ. The CDR3 spells CASSLTPNTEAFF. DNA of the CDR3: TGCGCCAGCAGCTTGACCCCGAACACTGAAGCTTTCTTT.

This clone was counted a single time. This rearrangement joins TRBV5-1 to TRBJ2-1; D ambiguous. The CDR3 is made up of 14 amino acids. The germline V gene encodes CDR1 SGHRS and CDR2 YFSETQ. V lost 0 bases, J lost 6 bases, and 10 bases lay in between. The CDR3 DNA sequence: TGCGCCAGCAGCTTGGGTGATAGTTCCAATGAGCAGTTCTTC. Its protein is CASSLGDSSNEQFF.

The genes are TRBV6-5 and TRBJ2-7; D call uncertain. V lost 7 bases and J 0 bases, leaving 10 bases between the germline ends. CDR3 length: 13 residues. Germline CDR1 and CDR2: MNHEY and SVGAGI. CDR3 sequence: CASTSGHSYEQYF. In nucleotides, the CDR3 is TGTGCCAGCACATCCGGCCACTCCTACGAGCAGTACTTC.

This clone came up once. V is TRBV5-4 and J is TRBJ2-3; 8 nucleotides align to TRBD2. V shed 1 base and J 0 bases; nucleotides not matched to a gene: 7. CDR3 length: 17 amino acids. From germline, CDR1 is SGHNT and CDR2 YYREEE (reference sequence). The CDR3 bases are TGTGCCAGCAGCTTGAGGAGCGGGGGAACTAGCACAGATACGCAGTATTTT. Its translation is CASSLRSGGTSTDTQYF. The full variable domain, completed using reference TRBV5-4 and TRBJ2-3, is ETGVTQSPTHLIKTRGQQVTLRCSSQSGHNTVSWYQQALGQGPQFIFQYYREEENGRGNFPPRFSGLQFPNYSSELNVNALELDDSALYLCASSLRSGGTSTDTQYFGPGTRLTVL.

The chain employs TRBV23-1 and TRBJ1-2, with no clear D. TRBV23-1 is known as an ORF, though its function is uncertain. V was pared by 0 bases and J by 4 bases, with 15 bases between. CDR3 size: 16 residues. The DNA of the CDR3 is TGCGCCAGCAGTCAATCGGGCCAGGCCGACTTCTATGGCTACACCTTC. Protein product: CASSQSGQADFYGYTF.

This chain uses TRBV7-2 with TRBJ2-7, with D maybe TRBD2 (6 bases). Looked up from germline, CDR1 is SGHTA and CDR2 is FQGNSA. V was trimmed by 1 base and J by 6 bases, leaving 19 bases between them. The CDR3 length is 16 residues. The CDR3 region is CASSLGIPGGPSEQYF. For the CDR3, the DNA is TGTGCCAGCAGCTTAGGCATACCCGGAGGGCCCTCCGAGCAGTACTTC.

In its sample, this clone was seen a few times. The J gene is TRBJ2-3, the V gene TRBV12-1; whether TRBD2, the table's D call, matches the DNA was not checked. TRBV12-1 is flagged as a pseudogene. CDR3 length: 18 residues. The CDR3 DNA reads as TGTGCCAGCAGCTCCCTCCGGCCGGAGCGGGGGGGCACAGATACGCAGTATTTT. Protein product: CASSSLRPERGGTDTQYF.

About this clone itself: Germline and junction disagree at one end, which may indicate a read error. The chain links TRBV2 to TRBJ2-3; D uncertain. Germline V gene data show CDR1 as SNHLY and CDR2 as FYNNEI. The CDR3 is 8 amino acids. CDR3 loop: CASSLYNF. In nucleotides, the CDR3 is TGTGCCAGCAGCCTCTACAATTTT.

The V call is TRBV6-4, the J call TRBJ1-5, with 8 nucleotides matching TRBD1. This CDR3 is built from 16 residues. J was trimmed by 7 bases and V by 3 bases; bases with no gene match: 11. CDR1 is MRHNA, CDR2 SNTAGT, per germline. The CDR3 is CASSESPGGQGQPQHF. Here the CDR3 DNA reads TGTGCCAGCAGTGAATCCCCAGGGGGCCAAGGGCAGCCCCAGCATTTT.

The CDR3 DNA is TGTGCCAGCAGCCCGCCCGGGCCCGCGAATACGCAGTATTTT. Translating gives CASSPPGPANTQYF. The V gene is TRBV7-3, the J gene TRBJ2-3, with D uncertain. Trimming pared 5 bases from V and 7 bases from J, leaving 16 bases between. CDR3 size: 14 residues. Germline V CDR1 and CDR2: SGHTA, FQGTGA.

The rearrangement uses TRBV19 and TRBJ2-6; a possible D gene is TRBD1 (5 bases). V dropped 3 bases and J dropped 2 bases, with 14 bases sitting between them. The germline V gene has CDR1 LNHDA and CDR2 SQIVND (reference sequence). CDR3 length: 17 amino acids. The CDR3 DNA reads TGTGCCAGTAGTATCAGGACACAAGGTGCTGGGGCCAACGTCCTGACTTTC. Protein sequence: CASSIRTQGAGANVLTF. The full variable domain, rest sourced from reference TRBV19 and TRBJ2-6, is DGGITQSPKYLFRKEGQNVTLSCEQNLNHDAMYWYRQDPGQGLRLIYYSQIVNDFQKGDIAEGYSVSREKKESFPLTVTSAQKNPTAFYLCASSIRTQGAGANVLTFGAGSRLTVL.

A few counts support this clone. The genes are TRBV12-3 or TRBV12-4 and TRBJ2-7, with D possibly being TRBD2 (5 bases). CDR3 length: 11 residues. Trimming pared 10 bases from V and 5 bases from J, leaving 12 bases between. The CDR3 is CATRFGDEQYF. Written as DNA, the CDR3 is TGTGCCACCAGATTCGGGGACGAGCAGTACTTC.

This clone was detected many times. CDR3 sequence reads: CASENSYNEQFF. DNA for the CDR3: TGTGCCAGCGAAAACTCCTACAATGAGCAGTTCTTC. The chain combines TRBV12-3 or TRBV12-4 with TRBJ2-1; D call uncertain. CDR3 length equals 12 residues. Trimming pared 8 bases from V and 0 bases from J, leaving 5 bases between.

The J gene is TRBJ2-1, the V gene TRBV5-8; tentatively, D is TRBD1 or TRBD2 (5 bases each). Trimming removed 2 bases from V and 4 bases from J, with 13 bases in between. CDR1 and CDR2 (germline): SGHTS, YDEGEE. This CDR3 contains 15 residues. This CDR3 is CASSFDGASYNEQFF. CDR3 in DNA: TGTGCCAGCAGCTTTGACGGGGCCTCTTACAATGAGCAGTTCTTC.

The chain links TRBV19 to TRBJ2-7, with 9 bases lining up with TRBD2. CDR1 is LNHDA and CDR2 is SQIVND in the germline V gene (reference sequence). CDR3 length equals 14 residues. V lost 5 bases, J lost 7 bases, and 9 bases stayed unmatched. The CDR3 nucleotides read TGTGCCAGTAGTTCCAATAGCGGGAGCATTGAGCAGTACTTC. This codes for CASSSNSGSIEQYF.

The chain links TRBV27 to TRBJ1-1; 8 bases agree with TRBD1. There are 16 residues in the CDR3. Germline CDR1 reads MNHEY; CDR2 reads SMNVEV (reference sequence). Trimming took 3 bases from V and 4 from J; bases not matched to a gene: 10. The CDR3 bases are TGTGCCAGCAGTTTGGGCTCCAGGGGGCGACCCACTGAAGCTTTCTTT. Its protein product is CASSLGSRGRPTEAFF.